At least ten counts were recorded for the clone carrying this T cell receptor (beta chain). The antigen is not known. The read stops 3 residues short of the end of the CDR3; the missing end is completed from the germline J gene. This sample is drawn from a study of T cell clonality in common variable immunodeficiency. Findings and limits, study-wide: Fewer TCRbeta clones were shared among CVID subjects than controls.

Produced via immunoSEQ multiplex PCR; TCRdb's table is partial and in-frame only. This sample has some 52,000 clones, each found more than once. The CDR3 extends over 14 amino acids. Unmatched junction bases numbered 3, after V lost 4 bases and J lost 3 bases. CDR1 and CDR2 from the germline V gene are SNHLY and FYNNEI. The sequence derives from a person between 18 and 75 years old in good health. Sample: peripheral blood mononuclear cells. V gene TRBV2 combines with J gene TRBJ2-3, with 8 bases lining up with TRBD2. Partial CDR3 DNA: TGTGCCAGCAGTGCCCTAGCGGGTACAGATACG. Residues: CASSALAGTDT. The full CDR3 protein is CASSALAGTDTQYF.